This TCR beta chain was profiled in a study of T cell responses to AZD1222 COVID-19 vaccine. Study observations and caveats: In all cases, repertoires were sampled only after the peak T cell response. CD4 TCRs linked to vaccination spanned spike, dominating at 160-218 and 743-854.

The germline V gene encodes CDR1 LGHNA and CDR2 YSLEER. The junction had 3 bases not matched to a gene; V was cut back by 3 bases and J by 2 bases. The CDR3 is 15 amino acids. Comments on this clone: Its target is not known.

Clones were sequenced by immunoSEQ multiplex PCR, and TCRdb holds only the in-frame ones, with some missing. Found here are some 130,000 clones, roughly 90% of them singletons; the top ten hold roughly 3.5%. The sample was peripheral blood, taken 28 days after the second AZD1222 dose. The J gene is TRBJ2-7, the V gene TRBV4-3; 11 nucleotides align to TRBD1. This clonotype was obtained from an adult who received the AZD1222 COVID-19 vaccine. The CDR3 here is CASSQGQGGTYEQYF. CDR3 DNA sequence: TGCGCCAGCAGCCAGGGACAGGGGGGGACCTACGAGCAGTACTTC.